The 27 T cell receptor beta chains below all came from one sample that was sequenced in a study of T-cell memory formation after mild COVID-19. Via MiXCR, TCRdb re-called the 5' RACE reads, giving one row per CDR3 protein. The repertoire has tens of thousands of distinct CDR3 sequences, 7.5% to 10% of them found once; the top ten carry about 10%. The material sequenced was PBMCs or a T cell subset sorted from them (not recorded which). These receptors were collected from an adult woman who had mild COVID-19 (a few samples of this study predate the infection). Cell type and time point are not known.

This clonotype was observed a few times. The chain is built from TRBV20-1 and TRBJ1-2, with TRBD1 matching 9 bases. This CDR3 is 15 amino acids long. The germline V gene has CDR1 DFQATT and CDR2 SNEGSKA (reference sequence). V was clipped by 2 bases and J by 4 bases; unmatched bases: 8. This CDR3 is CSARSPTGGSYGYTF. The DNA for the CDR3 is TGCAGTGCTAGAAGCCCGACAGGGGGGAGCTATGGCTACACCTTC.

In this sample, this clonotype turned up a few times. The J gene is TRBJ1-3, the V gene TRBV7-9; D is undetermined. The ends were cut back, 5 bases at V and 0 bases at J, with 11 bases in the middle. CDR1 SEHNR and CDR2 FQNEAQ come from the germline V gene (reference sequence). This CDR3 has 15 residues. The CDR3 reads CASSPSASSGNTIYF. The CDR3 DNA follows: TGTGCCAGCAGCCCTTCTGCGTCCTCTGGAAACACCATATATTTT.

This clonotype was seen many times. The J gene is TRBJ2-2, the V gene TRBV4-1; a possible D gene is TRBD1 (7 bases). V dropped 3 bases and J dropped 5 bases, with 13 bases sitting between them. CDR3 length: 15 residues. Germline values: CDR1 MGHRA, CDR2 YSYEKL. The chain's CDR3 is CASSQPTGRTGELFF. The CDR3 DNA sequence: TGCGCCAGCAGCCAGCCGACAGGGAGGACCGGGGAGCTGTTTTTT.

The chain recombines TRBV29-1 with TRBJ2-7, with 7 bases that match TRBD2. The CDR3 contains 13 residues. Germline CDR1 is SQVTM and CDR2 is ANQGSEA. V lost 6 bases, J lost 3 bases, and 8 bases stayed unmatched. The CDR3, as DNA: TGCAGCGTCCGGGCTAGCGGTCTCTACGAGCAGTACTTC. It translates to CSVRASGLYEQYF.

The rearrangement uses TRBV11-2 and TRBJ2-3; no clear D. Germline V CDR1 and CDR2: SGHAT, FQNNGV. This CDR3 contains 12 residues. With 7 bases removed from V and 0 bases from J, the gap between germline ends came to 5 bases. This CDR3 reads CASTPSTDTQYF. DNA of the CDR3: TGTGCCAGCACTCCTAGCACAGATACGCAGTATTTT.

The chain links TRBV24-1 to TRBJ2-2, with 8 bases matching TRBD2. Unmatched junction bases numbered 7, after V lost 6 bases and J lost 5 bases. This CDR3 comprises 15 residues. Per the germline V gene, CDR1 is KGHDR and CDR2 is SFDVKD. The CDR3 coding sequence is TGTGCCACCAGTCGGGAGGGCCTTTATACCGGGGAGCTGTTTTTT. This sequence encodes CATSREGLYTGELFF.

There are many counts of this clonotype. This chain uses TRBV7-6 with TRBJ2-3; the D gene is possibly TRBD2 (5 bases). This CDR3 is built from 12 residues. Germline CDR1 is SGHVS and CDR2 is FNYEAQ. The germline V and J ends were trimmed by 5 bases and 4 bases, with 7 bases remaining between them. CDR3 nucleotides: TGTGCCAGCAGCACTAGAGCAGATACGCAGTATTTT. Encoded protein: CASSTRADTQYF. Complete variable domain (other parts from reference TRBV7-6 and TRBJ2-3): GAGVSQSPRYKVTKRGQDVALRCDPISGHVSLYWYRQALGQGPEFLTYFNYEAQQDKSGLPNDRFSAERPEGSISTLTIQRTEQRDSAMYRCASSTRADTQYFGPGTRLTVL.

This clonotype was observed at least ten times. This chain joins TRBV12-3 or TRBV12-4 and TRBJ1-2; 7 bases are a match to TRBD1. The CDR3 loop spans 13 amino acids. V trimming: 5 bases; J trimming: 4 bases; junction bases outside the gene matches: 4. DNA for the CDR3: TGTGCCAGCAGTGCGGGACAGTCCTATGGCTACACCTTC. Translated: CASSAGQSYGYTF.

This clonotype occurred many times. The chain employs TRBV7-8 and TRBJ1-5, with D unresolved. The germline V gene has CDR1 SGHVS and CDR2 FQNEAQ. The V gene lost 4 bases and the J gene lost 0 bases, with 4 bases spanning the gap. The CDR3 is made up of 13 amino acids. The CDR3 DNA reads TGTGCCAGCAGCTATAATAGCAATCAGCCCCAGCATTTT. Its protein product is CASSYNSNQPQHF.

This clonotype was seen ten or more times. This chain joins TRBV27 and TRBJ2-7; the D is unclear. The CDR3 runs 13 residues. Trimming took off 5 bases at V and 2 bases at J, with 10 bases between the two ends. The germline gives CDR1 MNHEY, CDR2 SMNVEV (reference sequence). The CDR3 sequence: CASSRLYTYEQYF. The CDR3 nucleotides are TGTGCCAGCAGTCGCCTTTACACCTACGAGCAGTACTTC.

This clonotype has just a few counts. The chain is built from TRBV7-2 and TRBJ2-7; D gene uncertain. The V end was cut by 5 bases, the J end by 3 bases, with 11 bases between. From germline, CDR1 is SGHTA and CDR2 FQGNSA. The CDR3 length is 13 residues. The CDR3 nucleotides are TGTGCCAGCAGCCCGCGACCGAGCTACGAGCAGTACTTC. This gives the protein CASSPRPSYEQYF.

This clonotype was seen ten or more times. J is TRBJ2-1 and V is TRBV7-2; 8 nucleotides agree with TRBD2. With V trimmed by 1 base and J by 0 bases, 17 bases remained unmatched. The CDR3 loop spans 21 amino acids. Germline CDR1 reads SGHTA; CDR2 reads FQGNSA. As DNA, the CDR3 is TGTGCCAGCAGCTTAGGGGGGGGCGGGAGGACCTACTCCAGCTCCTACAATGAGCAGTTCTTC. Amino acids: CASSLGGGGRTYSSSYNEQFF. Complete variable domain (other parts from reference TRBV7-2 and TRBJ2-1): GAGVSQSPSNKVTEKGKDVELRCDPISGHTALYWYRQSLGQGLEFLIYFQGNSAPDKSGLPSDRFSAERTGGSVSTLTIQRTQQEDSAVYLCASSLGGGGRTYSSSYNEQFFGPGTRLTVL.

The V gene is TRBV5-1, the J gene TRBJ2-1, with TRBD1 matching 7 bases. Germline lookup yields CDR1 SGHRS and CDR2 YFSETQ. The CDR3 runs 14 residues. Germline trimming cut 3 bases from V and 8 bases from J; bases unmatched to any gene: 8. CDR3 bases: TGCGCCAGCAGCTCAGGACAGGTAAACGATGAGCAGTTCTTC. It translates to CASSSGQVNDEQFF.

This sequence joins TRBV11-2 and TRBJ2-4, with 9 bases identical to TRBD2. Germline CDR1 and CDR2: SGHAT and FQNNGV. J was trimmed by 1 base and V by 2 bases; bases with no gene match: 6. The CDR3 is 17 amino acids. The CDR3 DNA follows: TGTGCCAGCAGCTTAAGGACTAGCGAGCTTGCCAAAAACATTCAGTACTTC. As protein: CASSLRTSELAKNIQYF.

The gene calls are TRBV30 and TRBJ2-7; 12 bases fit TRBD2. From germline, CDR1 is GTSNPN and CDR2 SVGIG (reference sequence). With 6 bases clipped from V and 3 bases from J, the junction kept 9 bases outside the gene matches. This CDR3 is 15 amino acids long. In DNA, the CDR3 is TGTGCCTGTACGCCGACTAGCGGGAGCAACTACGAGCAGTACTTC. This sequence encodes CACTPTSGSNYEQYF. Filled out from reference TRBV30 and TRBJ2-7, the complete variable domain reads SQTIHQWPATLVQPVGSPLSLECTVEGTSNPNLYWYRQAAGRGLQLLFYSVGIGQISSEVPQNLSASRPQDRQFILSSKKLLLSDSGFYLCACTPTSGSNYEQYFGPGTRLTVT.

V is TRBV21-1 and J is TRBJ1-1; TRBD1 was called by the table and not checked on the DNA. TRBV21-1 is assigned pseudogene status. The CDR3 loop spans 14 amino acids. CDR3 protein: CAKASGAGNTEAFF. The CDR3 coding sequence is TGTGCCAAAGCATCGGGGGCCGGGAACACTGAAGCTTTCTTT.

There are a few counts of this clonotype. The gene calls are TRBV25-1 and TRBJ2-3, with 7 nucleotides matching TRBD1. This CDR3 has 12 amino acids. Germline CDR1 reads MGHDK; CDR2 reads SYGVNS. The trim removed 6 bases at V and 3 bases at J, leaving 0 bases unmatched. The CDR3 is CASRTGTDTQYF. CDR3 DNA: TGTGCCAGCAGGACAGGGACAGATACGCAGTATTTT.

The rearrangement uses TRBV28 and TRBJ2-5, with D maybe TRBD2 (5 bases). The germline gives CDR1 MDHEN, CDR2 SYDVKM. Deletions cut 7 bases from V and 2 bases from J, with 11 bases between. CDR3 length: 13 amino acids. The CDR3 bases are TGTGCCAGCAAAGAATCGGGGCAAGAGACCCAGTACTTC. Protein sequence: CASKESGQETQYF.

In DNA, the CDR3 is TGCAGTGCTAGGCGGGCGGGAGCCAAAAACATTCAGTACTTC. This codes for CSARRAGAKNIQYF. The chain employs TRBV20-1 and TRBJ2-4; the D gene is possibly TRBD2 (5 bases). The CDR3 loop spans 14 amino acids. Germline CDR1 and CDR2: DFQATT and SNEGSKA (reference sequence). Between the trimmed V and J ends, which lost 3 bases and 0 bases, there was a span of 9 bases.

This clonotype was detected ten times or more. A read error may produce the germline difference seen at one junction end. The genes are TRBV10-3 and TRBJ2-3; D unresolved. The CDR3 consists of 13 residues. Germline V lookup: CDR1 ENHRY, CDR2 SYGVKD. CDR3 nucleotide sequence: TGTGCCATCAGTGAGCCCCCTCAAGATCCGCAGTATTTT. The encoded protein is CAISEPPQDPQYF.

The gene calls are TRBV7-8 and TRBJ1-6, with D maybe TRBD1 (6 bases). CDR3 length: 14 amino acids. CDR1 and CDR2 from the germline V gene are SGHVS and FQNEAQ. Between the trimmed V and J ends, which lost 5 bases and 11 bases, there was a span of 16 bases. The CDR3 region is CASSGGGGKAPLHF. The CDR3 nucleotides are TGTGCCAGCAGCGGGGGAGGGGGAAAGGCACCCCTCCACTTT.

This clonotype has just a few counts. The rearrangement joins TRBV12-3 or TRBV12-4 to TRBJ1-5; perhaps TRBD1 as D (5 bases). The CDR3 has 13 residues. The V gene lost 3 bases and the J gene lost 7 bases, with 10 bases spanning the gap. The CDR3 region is CASSFMGGQPQHF. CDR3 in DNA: TGTGCCAGCAGTTTTATGGGGGGACAGCCCCAGCATTTT.

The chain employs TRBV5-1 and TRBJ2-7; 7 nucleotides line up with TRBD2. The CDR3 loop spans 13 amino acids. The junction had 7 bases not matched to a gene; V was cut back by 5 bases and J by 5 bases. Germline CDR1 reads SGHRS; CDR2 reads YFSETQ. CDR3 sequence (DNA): TGCGCCAGCAGAACCGGGACTACTGACGAGCAGTACTTC. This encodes CASRTGTTDEQYF.

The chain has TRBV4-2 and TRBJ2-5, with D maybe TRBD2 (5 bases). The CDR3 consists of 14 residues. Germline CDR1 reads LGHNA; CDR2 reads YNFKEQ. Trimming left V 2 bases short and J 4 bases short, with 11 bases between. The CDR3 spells CASSQTEGGETQYF. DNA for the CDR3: TGTGCCAGCAGCCAAACAGAGGGTGGAGAGACCCAGTACTTC.

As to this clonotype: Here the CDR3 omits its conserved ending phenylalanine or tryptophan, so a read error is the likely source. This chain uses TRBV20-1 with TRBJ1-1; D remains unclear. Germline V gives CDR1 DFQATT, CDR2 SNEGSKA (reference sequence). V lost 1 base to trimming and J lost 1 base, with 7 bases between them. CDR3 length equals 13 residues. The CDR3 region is CSARVWGNTEAFS. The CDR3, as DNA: TGCAGTGCTAGAGTTTGGGGGAACACTGAAGCTTTCTCT.

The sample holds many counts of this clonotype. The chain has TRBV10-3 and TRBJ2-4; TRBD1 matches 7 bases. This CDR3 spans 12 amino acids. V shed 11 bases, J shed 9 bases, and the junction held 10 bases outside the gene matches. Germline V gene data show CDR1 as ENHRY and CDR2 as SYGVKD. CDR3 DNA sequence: TGTGCCGTTACGACAGGGATCGGCATTCAGTACTTC. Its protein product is CAVTTGIGIQYF.

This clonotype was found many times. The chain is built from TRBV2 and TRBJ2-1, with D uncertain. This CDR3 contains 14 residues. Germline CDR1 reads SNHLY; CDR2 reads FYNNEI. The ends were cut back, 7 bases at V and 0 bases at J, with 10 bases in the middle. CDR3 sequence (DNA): TGTGCCAGCAAGCTACTGGCCTCCTACAATGAGCAGTTCTTC. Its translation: CASKLLASYNEQFF.